This T cell receptor beta chain is from a study of radiation and T cells in renal cell carcinoma. CDR3 length: 13 residues. Trimming removed 1 base from V and 8 bases from J, with 11 bases in between. The germline CDR1 and CDR2 sequences are SGHVS and FQNEAQ. Assay: immunoSEQ multiplex PCR; the TCRdb copy retains only in-frame clones and omits some. The data show about 130,000 clones, 88% seen once. Time point reported: baseline pretreatment blood. Noted treatment: 15 Gy SBRT to primary tumor, nephrectomy 4 weeks later. This renal cell carcinoma was of the clear cell type. The V call is TRBV7-8, the J call TRBJ1-2; D remains unclear. The specimen comprised blood, sampled from a patient whose treatment included radiotherapy and nephrectomy. The source is a woman aged 45-65 years with renal cell carcinoma. The CDR3 DNA follows: TGTGCCAGCAGCTTAGAGGCGCCGGCGGGCTACACCTTC. This translates into CASSLEAPAGYTF.